This entry lists 31 T cell receptor beta chains sequenced from one sample in a study of blood T cell repertoires in COVID-19. The protocol was immunoSEQ multiplex PCR, while the TCRdb copy is restricted to in-frame clones and leaves out a portion. The table includes approximately 46,000 clones, around 90% detected once. Sequenced: peripheral blood. Receptors originate from a man between 50 and 59 years old with active COVID-19.

This sequence joins TRBV5-1 and TRBJ2-6; D may be TRBD2 (6 bases). The germline CDR1 and CDR2 sequences are SGHRS and YFSETQ. With 1 base removed from V and 0 bases from J, the gap between germline ends came to 11 bases. The CDR3 is 17 residues long. CDR3 sequence: CASSLSLGGSGANVLTF. The CDR3 nucleotides read TGCGCCAGCAGCTTGTCCTTGGGGGGCTCTGGGGCCAACGTCCTGACTTTC.

The chain has TRBV7-8 and TRBJ1-5, with D perhaps TRBD1 (6 bases). The CDR3 has 14 amino acids. The germline V gene has CDR1 SGHVS and CDR2 FQNEAQ. Trimming cost V 4 bases and J 4 bases, with 11 bases left between them. CDR3 in DNA: TGTGCCAGCAGCTATGACAGGAATAATCAGCCCCAGCATTTT. It encodes CASSYDRNNQPQHF.

This chain connects TRBV6-5 to TRBJ1-4; D call uncertain. V was pared by 6 bases and J by 4 bases, with 12 bases between. This CDR3 is built from 14 residues. The V gene's germline CDR1 is MNHEY and CDR2 SVGAGI. CDR3 loop: CASSHGLDNEKLFF. The CDR3, as DNA: TGTGCCAGCAGCCACGGACTGGATAATGAAAAACTGTTTTTT.

The chain combines TRBV19 with TRBJ2-1, with D possibly TRBD2 on 5 matching bases. CDR1 and CDR2 from the germline V gene are LNHDA and SQIVND (reference sequence). The CDR3 has 12 residues. Between the trimmed V and J ends, which lost 4 bases and 9 bases, there was a span of 10 bases. This chain's CDR3 is CASSKTEGEQFF. The DNA of the CDR3 is TGTGCCAGTAGTAAAACCGAGGGTGAGCAGTTCTTC.

This clone came up a few times. CDR3 sequence: CASMATDTQYF. The CDR3, as DNA: TGTGCCAGCATGGCAACAGATACGCAGTATTTT. V is TRBV2 and J is TRBJ2-3; D not resolved. The CDR3 length is 11 residues. V lost 7 bases, J lost 3 bases, and 5 bases lay in between. CDR1 and CDR2 (germline): SNHLY, FYNNEI.

The chain is built from TRBV4-1 and TRBJ2-5; 8 bases line up with TRBD1. Trimming at V came to 4 bases and at J to 5 bases, leaving 3 bases not matched to a gene. CDR1 and CDR2 (germline): MGHRA, YSYEKL. CDR3 length: 13 amino acids. DNA of the CDR3: TGCGCCAGCAGCCGATGGACAGGGGAGACCCAGTACTTC. This encodes CASSRWTGETQYF.

V gene TRBV19 combines with J gene TRBJ1-5, with D unclear. Germline V lookup: CDR1 LNHDA, CDR2 SQIVND (reference sequence). CDR3 size: 13 residues. Trimming removed 5 bases at V and 6 bases at J, with 11 bases between. CDR3 residues: CASSGQALQPQHF. The CDR3 bases are TGTGCCAGTAGTGGGCAGGCGCTTCAGCCCCAGCATTTT.

This chain connects TRBV4-1 to TRBJ2-1, with TRBD1 matching 7 bases. The germline V gene has CDR1 MGHRA and CDR2 YSYEKL. The CDR3 is 15 amino acids. Trimming removed 3 bases from V and 11 bases from J; junction bases left unmatched: 13. CDR3 amino acids: CASSQEKTRDSKQFF. The CDR3, as DNA: TGCGCCAGCAGCCAGGAAAAAACCCGGGACAGCAAGCAGTTCTTC.

The chain links TRBV28 to TRBJ1-1; D is possibly TRBD1 (6 bases). V dropped 5 bases and J dropped 11 bases, with 15 bases sitting between them. The germline V gene encodes CDR1 MDHEN and CDR2 SYDVKM. The CDR3 loop spans 12 amino acids. CDR3 protein: CASSPQGFGAFF. The CDR3 DNA sequence: TGTGCCAGCAGTCCTCAGGGGTTTGGGGCTTTCTTT.

Comments on this clone: The same CDR3 is also encoded by other DNA sequences in this sample. This chain joins TRBV5-5 and TRBJ1-2; TRBD1 matches 9 bases. V dropped 4 bases and J dropped 8; count of bases not matched to a gene: 3. Germline CDR1 is SGHKS and CDR2 is YYEKEE (reference sequence). The CDR3 sequence is 12 residues long. The CDR3 nucleotides read TGTGCCAGCAGCAGGGACAGGGACGGCTACACCTTC. This codes for CASSRDRDGYTF.

The chain is built from TRBV2 and TRBJ2-7; TRBD1 matches at 9 bases. With 7 bases clipped from V and 2 bases from J, the junction kept 6 bases outside the gene matches. Per the germline V gene, CDR1 is SNHLY and CDR2 is FYNNEI. The CDR3 sequence is 14 residues long. The CDR3: CASTLDRGTYEQYF. CDR3 bases: TGTGCCAGCACCCTGGACAGGGGCACCTACGAGCAGTACTTC.

The V call is TRBV19, the J call TRBJ2-7; 11 bases match TRBD1. This CDR3 is 16 amino acids long. With V trimmed by 6 bases and J by 3 bases, 10 bases remained unmatched. The germline gives CDR1 LNHDA, CDR2 SQIVND (reference sequence). The chain's CDR3 is CASSRHGQGADYEQYF. Written as DNA, the CDR3 is TGTGCCAGTAGCCGACATGGACAGGGGGCGGACTACGAGCAGTACTTC.

This sequence joins TRBV3-1 (or the pseudogene TRBV3-2) and TRBJ2-7, with a possible D match to TRBD2 (5 bases). The CDR3 contains 15 residues. Per germline, CDR1 LGHDT and CDR2 YNNKEL (reference sequence). V was trimmed by 0 bases and J by 3 bases, leaving 12 bases between them. The CDR3 DNA is TGTGCCAGCAGCCAAGATCCAAGCGGTGTCTACGAGCAGTACTTC. As protein: CASSQDPSGVYEQYF.

The genes are TRBV5-1 and TRBJ2-3; 8 bases are a match to TRBD2. The CDR3 runs to 14 residues. The V gene's germline CDR1 is SGHRS and CDR2 YFSETQ. V lost 7 bases to trimming and J lost 4 bases; unmatched junction nucleotides: 8. The CDR3 is CASLPGLVADTQYF. The CDR3 region has the DNA TGCGCCAGCCTACCGGGACTAGTAGCAGATACGCAGTATTTT. The full variable domain, rest sourced from reference TRBV5-1 and TRBJ2-3, is KAGVTQTPRYLIKTRGQQVTLSCSPISGHRSVSWYQQTPGQGLQFLFEYFSETQRNKGNFPGRFSGRQFSNSRSEMNVSTLELGDSALYLCASLPGLVADTQYFGPGTRLTVL.

This sequence joins TRBV7-9 and TRBJ1-1; the D is unclear. Germline V gene lookup returns CDR1 SEHNR and CDR2 FQNEAQ (reference sequence). This CDR3 spans 13 amino acids. Trimming removed 0 bases from V and 7 bases from J, with 9 bases in between. Written as DNA, the CDR3 is TGTGCCAGCAGCTTAGCGCAAACCGGTGAAGCTTTCTTT. It encodes CASSLAQTGEAFF. Full variable domain (missing parts from reference TRBV7-9 and TRBJ1-1): DTGVSQNPRHKITKRGQNVTFRCDPISEHNRLYWYRQTLGQGPEFLTYFQNEAQLEKSRLLSDRFSAERPKGSFSTLEIQRTEQGDSAMYLCASSLAQTGEAFFGQGTRLTVV.

The V call is TRBV4-3, the J call TRBJ1-4; TRBD1 is a possible D gene (6 bases). Germline lookup yields CDR1 LGHNA and CDR2 YSLEER. Trimming took 2 bases from V and 1 from J, leaving 11 bases between them. CDR3 length equals 16 residues. In DNA, the CDR3 is TGCGCCAGCAGCCAACAAACAGGGATAACTAATGAAAAACTGTTTTTT. Its protein product is CASSQQTGITNEKLFF.

The rearrangement uses TRBV15 and TRBJ1-6; no definite D call. The CDR3 has 13 amino acids. The germline gives CDR1 LNHNV, CDR2 YYDKDF (reference sequence). Trimming removed 7 bases from V and 7 bases from J, with 11 bases in between. CDR3: CATNDFRNSPLHF. The DNA for the CDR3 is TGTGCCACCAACGATTTTCGGAATTCACCCCTCCACTTT.

In this sample, this clone turned up a few times. The V and J genes are TRBV12-3 or TRBV12-4 and TRBJ1-1; D uncertain. Trimming took 5 bases from V and 12 from J, leaving 19 bases between them. The CDR3 is made up of 13 amino acids. The DNA for the CDR3 is TGTGCCAGCAGTCTGAGCTGGGCTCCCATGACTTTCTTT. Translating gives CASSLSWAPMTFF.

This clone was detected only a few times. The V and J genes are TRBV9 and TRBJ1-1; TRBD1 might be the D (6 bases). The V and J ends lost 2 bases and 7 bases respectively, with 15 bases between them. CDR3 size: 14 residues. The germline V gene encodes CDR1 SGDLS and CDR2 YYNGEE. CDR3 residues: CASSVKQGTDEAFF. As DNA, the CDR3 is TGTGCCAGCAGCGTTAAACAGGGTACGGATGAAGCTTTCTTT.

The J gene is TRBJ1-4, the V gene TRBV18, with a weak D call TRBD1 (5 bases). The ends were cut back, 2 bases at V and 3 bases at J, with 10 bases in the middle. This CDR3 spans 15 amino acids. Germline CDR1 and CDR2: KGHSH and LQKENI. Here the CDR3 reads CASSPARQPNEKLFF. The CDR3 region has the DNA TGTGCCAGCTCACCAGCGAGACAGCCTAATGAAAAACTGTTTTTT. The variable domain in full, with the rest retrieved from reference TRBV18 and TRBJ1-4, is NAGVMQNPRHLVRRRGQEARLRCSPMKGHSHVYWYRQLPEEGLKFMVYLQKENIIDESGMPKERFSAEFPKEGPSILRIQQVVRGDSAAYFCASSPARQPNEKLFFGSGTQLSVL.

This clone has only a few counts. V and J are TRBV29-1 and TRBJ1-1; 7 bases line up with TRBD1. CDR1 and CDR2 from the germline V gene are SQVTM and ANQGSEA. This CDR3 contains 14 residues. The J segment lost 5 bases and the V segment lost 5 bases, leaving 11 bases of the junction unmatched. CDR3 DNA: TGCAGCGTTACCCTGAGGGGGCGAAGGACTGAAGCTTTCTTT. Its protein product is CSVTLRGRRTEAFF.

This clone showed up just a few times. V gene TRBV4-3 combines with J gene TRBJ2-7; D might be TRBD1 (6 bases). Per germline, CDR1 LGHNA and CDR2 YSLEER. The CDR3 contains 16 residues. The V end was cut by 0 bases, the J end by 3 bases, with 15 bases between. CDR3 nucleotide sequence: TGCGCCAGCAGCCAAGAGTTAGGGGGTAGCCTCTACGAGCAGTACTTC. This translates into CASSQELGGSLYEQYF.

The CDR3 DNA reads TGTGCCACCAGTGATGGGACTAGCGGGGGGGTAAATGAGCAGTTCTTC. This gives the protein CATSDGTSGGVNEQFF. J is TRBJ2-1 and V is TRBV24-1; 16 nucleotides agree with TRBD2. Per germline, CDR1 KGHDR and CDR2 SFDVKD. The CDR3 has 16 residues. V shed 3 bases, J shed 7 bases, and the junction held 2 bases outside the gene matches.

The chain combines TRBV15 with TRBJ2-2, with a possible D match to TRBD2 (7 bases). The CDR3 runs 15 residues. V was cut by 8 bases and J by 2 bases, with 15 bases left in between. The germline V gene encodes CDR1 LNHNV and CDR2 YYDKDF (reference sequence). The CDR3 loop reads CATSKGGGNTGELFF. The DNA of the CDR3 is TGTGCCACCTCGAAGGGGGGGGGTAACACCGGGGAGCTGTTTTTT. The full variable domain, with the rest looked up from reference TRBV15 and TRBJ2-2, is DAMVIQNPRYQVTQFGKPVTLSCSQTLNHNVMYWYQQKSSQAPKLLFHYYDKDFNNEADTPDNFQSRRPNTSFCFLDIRSPGLGDTAMYLCATSKGGGNTGELFFGEGSRLTVL.

CDR3 sequence reads: CASSAIDRYGDSGNTIYF. CDR3 coding DNA: TGTGCCAGCAGCGCCATAGATAGATACGGGGACTCTGGAAACACCATATATTTT. V usage is TRBV11-2 and J usage is TRBJ1-3; D call uncertain. V was clipped by 5 bases and J by 0 bases, with 20 bases between them. Germline CDR1 SGHAT, CDR2 FQNNGV. CDR3 length: 18 residues.

The chain carries TRBV11-2 and TRBJ1-6; D not resolved. CDR1 and CDR2 (germline): SGHAT, FQNNGV. Trimming took 6 bases from V and 12 from J, leaving 12 bases between them. The CDR3 has 12 amino acids. The CDR3 loop is CASSTPSEPLHF. CDR3 DNA: TGTGCCAGCAGTACACCGTCTGAACCCCTCCACTTT.

This clone was seen only a few times. The chain is built from TRBV6-5 and TRBJ1-1, with D uncertain. The CDR3 spans 14 residues. CDR1 is MNHEY, CDR2 SVGAGI, per germline. The ends were cut back, 6 bases at V and 5 bases at J, with 16 bases in the middle. CDR3 sequence reads: CASRLDGEFTEAFF. In DNA form, the CDR3 reads TGTGCCAGCAGATTGGACGGGGAGTTTACTGAAGCTTTCTTT.

The sample holds a few counts of this clone. This chain uses TRBV6-5 with TRBJ1-1; D unresolved. The V gene's germline CDR1 is MNHEY and CDR2 SVGAGI. V was shortened by 7 bases and J by 6 bases, with 18 bases between the two germline ends. The length of the CDR3 is 14 residues. As DNA, the CDR3 is TGTGCCAGCACATCCTCCCTTGTGTCAGCTGAAGCTTTCTTT. Protein: CASTSSLVSAEAFF.

This chain joins TRBV11-2 and TRBJ1-2, with a possible D match to TRBD1 (6 bases). The V gene's germline CDR1 is SGHAT and CDR2 FQNNGV. V lost 1 base and J lost 4, with 10 bases in between. There are 14 residues in the CDR3. The CDR3 DNA sequence: TGTGCCAGCAGCTTAGGAGGACAGACCTATGGCTACACCTTC. This encodes CASSLGGQTYGYTF.

Only one count was recorded for this clone. The V gene is TRBV5-1, the J gene TRBJ2-3; D is ambiguous. Germline V gene sequence: CDR1 SGHRS, CDR2 YFSETQ. This CDR3 is 14 amino acids long. Trimming took 1 base from V and 2 from J, leaving 8 bases between them. The CDR3 region has the DNA TGCGCCAGCAGCTTGTACAGAGACACAGATACGCAGTATTTT. This encodes CASSLYRDTDTQYF.

Written as DNA, the CDR3 is TGTGCCATCAGTGAGTCGTCAGATAATTCACCCCTCCACTTT. This codes for CAISESSDNSPLHF. The chain uses TRBV10-3 and TRBJ1-6, with D hard to call. V lost 0 bases and J lost 5, with 5 bases in between. The CDR3 runs 14 residues. Germline CDR1 reads ENHRY; CDR2 reads SYGVKD.